The 24 T cell receptor beta chains given below trace back to one sample, sequenced in a study of radiotherapy plus CTLA-4 blockade in lung cancer. The protocol was immunoSEQ multiplex PCR, while the TCRdb copy is restricted to in-frame clones and leaves out a portion. The table has around 95,000 clones, around four fifths seen once. The sample was peripheral blood, taken from a patient treated with radiotherapy plus ipilimumab. These receptors all stem from a human donor with non-small cell lung cancer who had stable disease on radiotherapy plus ipilimumab.

V is TRBV7-9 and J is TRBJ1-1; D perhaps matches TRBD1 (5 bases). CDR1 is SEHNR and CDR2 is FQNEAQ in the germline V gene (reference sequence). The CDR3 contains 14 residues. Trimming removed 5 bases at V and 1 base at J, with 11 bases between. CDR3 in amino acids: CASSPVRENTEAFF. Written as DNA, the CDR3 is TGTGCCAGCAGCCCCGTCAGGGAGAACACTGAAGCTTTCTTT.

V is TRBV7-9 and J is TRBJ2-3; TRBD1 matches at 10 bases. The length of the CDR3 is 17 residues. J was trimmed by 3 bases and V by 4 bases; bases with no gene match: 10. Germline CDR1 and CDR2: SEHNR and FQNEAQ (reference sequence). Here the CDR3 reads CASSSPPGQGLTDTQYF. DNA for the CDR3: TGTGCCAGCAGCTCCCCACCGGGACAGGGGCTAACAGATACGCAGTATTTT.

The count of this clone is one. One junction end disagrees with the germline gene, perhaps due to a read error. The V and J genes are TRBV27 and TRBJ2-7, with D unclear. The germline CDR1 and CDR2 sequences are MNHEY and SMNVEV (reference sequence). The CDR3 has 10 residues. CDR3 in amino acids: CASSLGDIIF. CDR3 nucleotide sequence: TGTGCCAGCAGTTTAGGAGACATAATATTC.

This chain uses TRBV5-1 with TRBJ1-4; D is uncertain. CDR1 and CDR2 (germline): SGHRS, YFSETQ. V was pared by 5 bases and J by 0 bases, with 11 bases between. The CDR3 is 15 amino acids. The CDR3 loop is CASRVTPTTNEKLFF. CDR3 bases: TGCGCCAGCAGGGTGACACCAACAACTAATGAAAAACTGTTTTTT.

The chain combines TRBV27 with TRBJ2-3; D is uncertain. V lost 3 bases and J 2 bases, leaving 6 bases between the germline ends. Per germline, CDR1 MNHEY and CDR2 SMNVEV (reference sequence). The length of the CDR3 is 13 residues. CDR3 region: CASSLWNTDTQYF. The CDR3 region has the DNA TGTGCCAGCAGTTTGTGGAACACAGATACGCAGTATTTT.

The chain couples TRBV28 to TRBJ2-5; D possibly corresponds to TRBD2 (5 bases). V lost 4 bases and J 1 base, leaving 13 bases between the germline ends. This CDR3 has 15 amino acids. Germline lookup yields CDR1 MDHEN and CDR2 SYDVKM. CDR3 in amino acids: CASSSRTASQETQYF. The DNA of the CDR3 is TGTGCCAGCAGTTCCCGGACTGCCTCCCAAGAGACCCAGTACTTC.

This clone showed up just a few times. This chain connects TRBV27 to TRBJ2-1; 12 bases align to TRBD2. The length of the CDR3 is 17 residues. V was clipped by 6 bases and J by 3 bases; unmatched bases: 9. Germline CDR1 and CDR2: MNHEY and SMNVEV (reference sequence). The DNA for the CDR3 is TGTGCCAGCAGCGATCCCAAGGGACTAGCGGGCTACAATGAGCAGTTCTTC. This encodes CASSDPKGLAGYNEQFF.

This chain uses TRBV1 with TRBJ1-4; TRBD1, the table's D call, was not compared with the DNA. TRBV1 is tagged as a pseudogene. The CDR3 sequence is 16 residues long. As DNA, the CDR3 is TGCACCAGCAGCCAAGATTGGGCCAGGGTCCGTGAAAAACTGTTTTTT. It encodes CTSSQDWARVREKLFF.

CDR3 in amino acids: CASSLMSQGAPGELFF. The CDR3 DNA reads as TGTGCCAGCAGCTTAATGTCACAGGGGGCTCCCGGGGAGCTGTTTTTT. V is TRBV7-3 and J is TRBJ2-2; 9 bases are shared with TRBD1. V was pared by 1 base and J by 6 bases, with 6 bases of the junction left unmatched. Germline loops: CDR1 SGHTA, CDR2 FQGTGA. The CDR3 is made up of 16 amino acids. The whole variable domain, remainder taken from reference TRBV7-3 and TRBJ2-2, is GAGVSQTPSNKVTEKGKYVELRCDPISGHTALYWYRQSLGQGPEFLIYFQGTGAADDSGLPNDRFFAVRPEGSVSTLKIQRTERGDSAVYLCASSLMSQGAPGELFFGEGSRLTVL.

This sequence joins TRBV6-4 and TRBJ2-3; 7 positions match TRBD2. Germline loops: CDR1 MRHNA, CDR2 SNTAGT. This CDR3 comprises 15 residues. V shed 5 bases and J 0 bases; nucleotides not matched to a gene: 5. CDR3 DNA sequence: TGTGCCAGCAGTCAGGGAGCGGGAAGCACAGATACGCAGTATTTT. It specifies CASSQGAGSTDTQYF.

The rearrangement links TRBV19 to TRBJ1-1; D is perhaps TRBD1 (5 bases). Trimming pared 4 bases from V and 5 bases from J, leaving 11 bases between. Germline V gene lookup returns CDR1 LNHDA and CDR2 SQIVND (reference sequence). The CDR3 runs to 13 residues. CDR3 DNA: TGTGCCAGTAGTAGGGGGATGGAAACTGAAGCTTTCTTT. As protein: CASSRGMETEAFF.

This rearrangement joins TRBV9 to TRBJ2-3, with 12 bases fitting TRBD1. The CDR3 has 16 amino acids. CDR1 and CDR2 (germline): SGDLS, YYNGEE. Unmatched junction bases numbered 5, after V lost 4 bases and J lost 2 bases. CDR3 residues: CASSFRDRGPTDTQYF. In DNA, the CDR3 is TGTGCCAGCAGCTTCCGGGACAGGGGGCCCACAGATACGCAGTATTTT.

The rearrangement uses TRBV4-1 and TRBJ2-1, with TRBD2 matching over 8 bases. The CDR3 runs 16 residues. CDR1 and CDR2 from the germline V gene are MGHRA and YSYEKL. The trim removed 0 bases at V and 7 bases at J, leaving 8 bases unmatched. CDR3 DNA: TGCGCCAGCAGCCAAGAAGGGACTAGTCAGAGAAATGAGCAGTTCTTC. Translated, it gives CASSQEGTSQRNEQFF.

This chain uses TRBV6-1 with TRBJ1-2, with 7 bases fitting TRBD1. Unmatched junction bases numbered 7, after V lost 2 bases and J lost 4 bases. CDR3 length: 15 amino acids. Per germline, CDR1 MNHNS and CDR2 SASEGT. The CDR3 sequence: CASSEQTGRAYGYTF. The DNA of the CDR3 is TGTGCCAGCAGTGAACAGACAGGGAGGGCCTATGGCTACACCTTC.

Only a few counts were recorded for this clone. The chain uses TRBV11-1 and TRBJ1-6, with 7 positions matching TRBD1. The germline V gene has CDR1 SGHAT and CDR2 FQDESV (reference sequence). This CDR3 contains 14 residues. The V and J ends lost 2 bases and 10 bases, in that order; junction bases with no gene match: 5. CDR3: CASSLRQGGSPLHF. DNA for the CDR3: TGTGCCAGCAGCTTACGGCAGGGGGGCTCACCCCTCCACTTT.

The chain employs TRBV6-1 and TRBJ2-1; D remains unclear. Trimming shortened V by 3 bases and J by 5 bases, and 8 bases separated the two germline ends. The CDR3 extends over 13 amino acids. The germline gives CDR1 MNHNS, CDR2 SASEGT. Written as DNA, the CDR3 is TGTGCCAGCAGTGACTTGCCTCACAATGAGCAGTTCTTC. This translates into CASSDLPHNEQFF.

This clone was recorded only once. V and J are TRBV19 and TRBJ2-1, with D tentatively TRBD1 (7 bases). Germline CDR1 and CDR2: LNHDA and SQIVND (reference sequence). This CDR3 comprises 15 residues. Trimming removed 5 bases from V and 7 bases from J, with 18 bases in between. The CDR3 region is CASSFPGQAGNEQFF. The CDR3 DNA follows: TGTGCCAGTAGTTTCCCCGGACAGGCGGGGAATGAGCAGTTCTTC.

This sequence joins TRBV21-1 and TRBJ2-1; the D call in the table, TRBD1, was not verified against the DNA. TRBV21-1 is a documented pseudogene. The CDR3 sequence is 18 residues long. CDR3 in DNA: TGTGCCAGCAGCAAAGAGGGCTCATCGGGACAGGGTTTCAATGAGCAGTTCTTC. It specifies CASSKEGSSGQGFNEQFF.

The V gene is TRBV6-1, the J gene TRBJ1-6, with D tentatively TRBD1 (6 bases). Germline V gene data show CDR1 as MNHNS and CDR2 as SASEGT. This CDR3 region has 14 residues. Trimming pared 6 bases from V and 4 bases from J, leaving 10 bases between. The DNA of the CDR3 is TGTGCCAGCAGGGACAGTACTTATAATTCACCCCTCCACTTT. Its translation: CASRDSTYNSPLHF.

This clone has more than one count but fewer than ten. The chain combines TRBV27 with TRBJ2-3, with 9 bases aligning to TRBD2. With 7 bases clipped from V and 0 bases from J, the junction kept 8 bases outside the gene matches. The CDR3 extends over 16 amino acids. CDR1 is MNHEY and CDR2 is SMNVEV in the germline V gene (reference sequence). The CDR3 reads CASKLAGHGSTDTQYF. The CDR3 nucleotides read TGTGCCAGCAAGCTAGCGGGGCACGGGAGCACAGATACGCAGTATTTT.

This clone was seen a handful of times. The chain couples TRBV5-8 to TRBJ1-5, with 7 bases identical to TRBD1. Germline-derived CDR1 and CDR2 are SGHTS and YDEGEE. V dropped 4 bases and J dropped 4; count of bases not matched to a gene: 11. The CDR3 is 16 residues long. CDR3 sequence: CASSLDLDRTNQPQHF. The CDR3 DNA reads TGTGCCAGCAGCCTAGACCTGGACAGGACTAATCAGCCCCAGCATTTT.

The CDR3 DNA follows: TGCGCCAGCAGCCCGCGCACGGGACAGTCCTACGAGCAGTACTTC. It yields the protein CASSPRTGQSYEQYF. The V call is TRBV5-1, the J call TRBJ2-7; 7 bases are a match to TRBD1. The CDR3 has 15 amino acids. From germline, CDR1 is SGHRS and CDR2 YFSETQ. Trimming removed 4 bases from V and 1 base from J; junction bases left unmatched: 8.

The J gene is TRBJ1-6, the V gene TRBV7-3; D is possibly TRBD1 (6 bases). V shed 6 bases and J shed 9 bases, with 12 bases lying between them. The germline V gene has CDR1 SGHTA and CDR2 FQGTGA. The CDR3 totals 13 residues. CDR3 loop: CASRLGGGSPLHF. The DNA of the CDR3 is TGTGCCAGCAGGTTGGGAGGGGGTTCACCCCTCCACTTT.

In this sample, this clone turned up once. The chain joins TRBV9 to TRBJ2-7, with D perhaps given as TRBD1 or TRBD2 (5 bases each). Germline-derived CDR1 and CDR2 are SGDLS and YYNGEE. The V gene lost 7 bases and the J gene lost 0 bases, with 14 bases spanning the gap. The CDR3 has 14 amino acids. The CDR3 DNA is TGTGCCAGCGGCGAGTCCGGGACCTCCTACGAGCAGTACTTC. Amino acids: CASGESGTSYEQYF.